The T cell receptor beta chain under discussion was sequenced for a study of blood T cell repertoires in COVID-19. Turning to the study itself: T cells, B-cell-depleted T cells, or PBMCs provided the cDNA or gDNA that served as material.

The Seattle site enrolled patients during active infection and followed them longitudinally. The V gene's germline CDR1 is SGHAT and CDR2 FQDESV (reference sequence). The CDR3 length is 13 residues. Between the trimmed V and J ends, which lost 1 base and 5 bases, there was a span of 8 bases. In the authors' workflow: Estimation of nucleated cell counts relied on the amplification of reference gene primers. Produced via immunoSEQ multiplex PCR; TCRdb's table is partial and in-frame only. V and J calls and clone size are as listed in that table; D and trimming were resolved from the DNA. The sample holds more than 250,000 clones, 70% to 90% seen once.

The chain carries TRBV11-1 and TRBJ1-1; D gene ambiguous. The source material was peripheral blood. The sequence came from a woman aged 25 to 39 with COVID-19, enrolled during active disease. The DNA for the CDR3 is TGTGCCAGCAGCTTAGACCGGTGGACTGAAGCTTTCTTT. This translates into CASSLDRWTEAFF. The full variable domain, its missing parts supplied by reference TRBV11-1 and TRBJ1-1, is EAEVAQSPRYKITEKSQAVAFWCDPISGHATLYWYRQILGQGPELLVQFQDESVVDDSQLPKDRFSAERLKGVDSTLKIQPAELGDSAMYLCASSLDRWTEAFFGQGTRLTVV.